This TCR beta chain was sequenced in a study of shared clonotypes between healthy human individuals. In the study overall: The study enrolled a couple of women and three men aged 18 to 49.

Sequencing was performed with immunoSEQ multiplex PCR; in TCRdb, only in-frame clones are kept and a portion is missing. The table has more than 1.2 million clones, approximately 98.5% seen once. Turning to this clone: Its antigen is not identified.

V gave up 2 bases and J gave up 0 bases, with 10 bases separating them. Germline values: CDR1 KGHSH, CDR2 LQKENI. CDR3 length: 15 amino acids. Findings of the study overall: It was the few donors that limited the genetic and exposure-history diversity represented.

All participating donors were Caucasian adults from Nashville, Tennessee. In the CD4+ fraction, cells were divided into CD45RA+ naive and CD45RA-negative memory subsets. This receptor was identified in a man in his thirties or forties in good health. Input material: naive CD4+ T cells sorted from blood. Subset meaning: CD45RA+ positively selected. The chain recombines TRBV18 with TRBJ1-1; tentative D call: TRBD1 (6 bases). As DNA, the CDR3 is TGTGCCAGCTCACCAGGCAGGGGAATGAACACTGAAGCTTTCTTT. This codes for CASSPGRGMNTEAFF.